This T cell receptor (beta chain) was found in a study of blood T cell repertoires in COVID-19. V shed 1 base and J shed 7 bases, with 28 bases lying between them. Germline V gives CDR1 MGHRA, CDR2 YSYEKL. CDR3 size: 19 residues. Per the original data handling: Amplification from reference gene primers served as the basis for estimated nucleated cell counts. The table came from immunoSEQ multiplex PCR; TCRdb's copy has only in-frame clones and leaves some out. The D gene and trimming were derived from the DNA, and the V and J assignments and clone size from that table. The sample has 200,000 to 300,000 clones, around 88% seen once.

Sequenced sample: PBMCs or T cells enriched from blood (not recorded which). The rearrangement joins TRBV4-1 to TRBJ2-5; possible D gene TRBD2, 7 bases. The origin of this receptor is a woman aged 40 to 50 with acute COVID-19. In DNA form, the CDR3 reads TGCGCCAGCAGCCAAGGCCATACCCCCCTAACAGGGAGGGGGGGGACCCAGTACTTC. This codes for CASSQGHTPLTGRGGTQYF.